This TCR beta chain was captured by sequencing in a study of blood T cell repertoires in COVID-19. Turning to this clone: Its ends do not fully match the called genes, so a read error is possible.

Germline lookup yields CDR1 MRHNA and CDR2 SNTAGT. This CDR3 comprises 17 residues. Methods used by the authors: The authors estimated nucleated cell counts from reference gene primer amplification. This table comes from immunoSEQ multiplex PCR, and its TCRdb copy is limited to in-frame clones, with some not included. V, J and clone size are those of that table, while D and trimming were read from the DNA. The sample consists of around 420,000 clones, around 90% of them appearing once. Material: PBMCs or T cells enriched from blood (not recorded which). The sequence was obtained from a woman between 35 and 50 years old with acute COVID-19. V gene TRBV6-4 combines with J gene TRBJ2-7; 7 bases align to TRBD2. In DNA form, the CDR3 reads TGTGCCAGCAGTGACTCGGCAACAGCGGGGAACTCCCACGAGCAGTACTTC. Its protein product is CASSDSATAGNSHEQYF.